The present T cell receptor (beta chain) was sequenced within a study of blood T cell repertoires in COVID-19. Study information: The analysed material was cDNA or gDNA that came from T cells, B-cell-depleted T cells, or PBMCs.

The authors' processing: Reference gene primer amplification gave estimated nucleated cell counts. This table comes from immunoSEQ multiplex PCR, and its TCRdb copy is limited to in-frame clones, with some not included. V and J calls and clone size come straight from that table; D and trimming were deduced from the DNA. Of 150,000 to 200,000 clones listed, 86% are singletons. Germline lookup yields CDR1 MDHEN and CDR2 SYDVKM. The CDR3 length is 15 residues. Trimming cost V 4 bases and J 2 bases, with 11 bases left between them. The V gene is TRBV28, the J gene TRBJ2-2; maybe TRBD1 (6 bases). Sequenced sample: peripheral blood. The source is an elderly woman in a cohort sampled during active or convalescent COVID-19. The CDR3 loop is CASSWAGGNTGELFF. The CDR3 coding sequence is TGTGCCAGCAGTTGGGCTGGGGGCAACACCGGGGAGCTGTTTTTT.